The clone carrying this TCR beta chain has just a few counts. The sample is drawn from a study of blood T cells in healthy people across ages. The V gene's germline CDR1 is SGHTA and CDR2 FQGNSA. V lost 5 bases and J lost 0, with 17 bases in between. The length of the CDR3 is 17 residues. The authors ran a second PCR of 7 to 11 cycles using a sample-barcoded 5' primer and a J-beta primer mix. TCRdb reprocessed the 5' RACE reads with MiXCR, giving one entry per CDR3 protein. This sample has some 930,000 distinct CDR3 sequences; 25% to 35% occur once, and the top ten carry 10%. This sample was also put to use in a study of T cells of mothers and their children.

The material sequenced was blood. This clonotype was obtained from a middle-aged woman in good health. V gene TRBV7-2 combines with J gene TRBJ2-1; the D gene is possibly TRBD1 (5 bases). DNA of the CDR3: TGTGCCAGCAGCATCAGGGCGGTTCTAAGCTCCTACAATGAGCAGTTCTTC. Translated, it gives CASSIRAVLSSYNEQFF.